The 2 T cell receptor beta chains below all came from one sample that was sequenced in a study of post-analysis software for immune sequencing data. Study results and caveats: Patients showed TRBV5-6, TRBV5-1 and TRBV20-1 among a few TRBV segments more frequent than in controls.

These receptors lack a known antigen. Unique molecular identifiers were carried by the TCR beta cDNA libraries. TCRdb reprocessed the PCR reads with MiXCR, giving one entry per CDR3 protein. The table has under 900,000 distinct CDR3 sequences, roughly half seen once; the top ten hold 4.6%. The material sequenced was blood. All receptors come from a girl aged 5-17 years with multiple sclerosis.

In its sample, this clonotype was seen a few times. This sequence joins TRBV5-1 and TRBJ2-3, with a weak D call TRBD2 (7 bases). CDR1 and CDR2 from the germline V gene are SGHRS and YFSETQ. Trimming left V 1 base short and J 4 bases short, with 13 bases between. The CDR3 extends over 15 amino acids. CDR3 residues: CASSLFGGPPDTQYF. The CDR3 DNA sequence: TGCGCCAGCAGCTTGTTCGGGGGGCCCCCAGATACGCAGTATTTT.

V usage is TRBV20-1 and J usage is TRBJ2-6, with a possible D match to TRBD2 (6 bases). This CDR3 region has 18 residues. Trimming stripped 6 bases from V and 0 bases from J, with 21 bases between. Germline lookup yields CDR1 DFQATT and CDR2 SNEGSKA (reference sequence). The CDR3 here is CSAAHLGGMGSGANVLTF. The DNA for the CDR3 is TGCAGTGCCGCCCACTTAGGAGGGATGGGCTCTGGGGCCAACGTCCTGACTTTC.